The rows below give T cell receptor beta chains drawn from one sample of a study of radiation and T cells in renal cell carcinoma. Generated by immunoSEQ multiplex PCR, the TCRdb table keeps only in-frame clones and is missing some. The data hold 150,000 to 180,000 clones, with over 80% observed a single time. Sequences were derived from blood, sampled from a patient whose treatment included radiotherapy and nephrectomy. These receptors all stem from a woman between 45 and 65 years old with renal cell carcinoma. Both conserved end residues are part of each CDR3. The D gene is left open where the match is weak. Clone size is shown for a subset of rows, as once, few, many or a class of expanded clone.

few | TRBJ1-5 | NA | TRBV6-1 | TGTGCCAGCAGTGAGGGGGATCAGCCCCAGCATTTT | CASSEGDQPQHF
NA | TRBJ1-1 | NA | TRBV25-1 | TGTGCCAGCAGTGTCGCGGGGAACACTGAAGCTTTCTTT | CASSVAGNTEAFF
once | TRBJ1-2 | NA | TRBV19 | TGTGCCAGTAGTAGACAGGTTGACTATGGCTACACCTTC | CASSRQVDYGYTF
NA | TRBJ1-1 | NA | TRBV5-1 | TGCGCCAGCTCACCTAGGGAGAACACTGAAGCTTTCTTT | CASSPRENTEAFF
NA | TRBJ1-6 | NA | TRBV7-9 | TGTGCCAGCAGCCAAACACAGTCCGGATCACCCCTCCACTTT | CASSQTQSGSPLHF
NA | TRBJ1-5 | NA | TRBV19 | TGTGCCAGTAGTATAGTCCTGGGGGGCTTTCAGCCCCAGCATTTT | CASSIVLGGFQPQHF
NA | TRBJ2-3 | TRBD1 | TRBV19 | TGTGCCAGTAGCCGGACAGGGGGTAGAACAGATACGCAGTATTTT | CASSRTGGRTDTQYF
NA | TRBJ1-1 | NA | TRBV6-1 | TGTGCCAGCGGGCTTTCGACAGGGAACACTGAAGCTTTCTTT | CASGLSTGNTEAFF
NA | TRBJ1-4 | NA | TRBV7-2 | TGTGCCAGCAGCTTAGCGGCAGGGGTTGAAAAACTGTTTTTT | CASSLAAGVEKLFF
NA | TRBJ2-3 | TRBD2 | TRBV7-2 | TGTGCCAGCAGCTTATACGGACTAGCGGGGTCCTGGGATACGCAGTATTTT | CASSLYGLAGSWDTQYF
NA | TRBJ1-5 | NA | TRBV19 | TGTGCCAGTAGTACACTAAGTCAGCCCCAGCATTTT | CASSTLSQPQHF
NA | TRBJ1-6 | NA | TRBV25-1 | TGTGCCAGCAGTGGGTACCAGGGAAATAATTCACCCCTCCACTTT | CASSGYQGNNSPLHF
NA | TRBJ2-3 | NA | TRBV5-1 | TGCGCCAGCAGCTTCGGGGTTAGAACAGATACGCAGTATTTT | CASSFGVRTDTQYF
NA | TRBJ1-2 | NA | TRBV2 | TGTGCCAGCAGTGAACGCAGCTATGGCTACACCTTC | CASSERSYGYTF